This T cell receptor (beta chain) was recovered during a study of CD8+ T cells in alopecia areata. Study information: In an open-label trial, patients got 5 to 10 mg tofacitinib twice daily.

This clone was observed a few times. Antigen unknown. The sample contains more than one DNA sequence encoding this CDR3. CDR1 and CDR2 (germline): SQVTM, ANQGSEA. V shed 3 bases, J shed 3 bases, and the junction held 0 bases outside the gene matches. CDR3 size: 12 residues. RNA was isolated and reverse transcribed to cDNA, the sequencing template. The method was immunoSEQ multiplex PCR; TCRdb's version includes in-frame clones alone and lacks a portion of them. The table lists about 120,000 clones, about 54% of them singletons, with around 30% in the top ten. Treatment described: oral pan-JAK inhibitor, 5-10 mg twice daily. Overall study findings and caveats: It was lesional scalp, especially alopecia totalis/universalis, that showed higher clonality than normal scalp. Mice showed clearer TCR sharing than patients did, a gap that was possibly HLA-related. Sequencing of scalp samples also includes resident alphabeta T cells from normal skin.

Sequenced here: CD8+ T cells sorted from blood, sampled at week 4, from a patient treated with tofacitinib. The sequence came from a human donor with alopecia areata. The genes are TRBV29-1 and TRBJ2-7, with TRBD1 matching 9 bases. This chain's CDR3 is CSVEDRGYEQYF. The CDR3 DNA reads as TGCAGCGTTGAGGACAGGGGCTACGAGCAGTACTTC.